The 2 T cell receptor beta chains given below trace back to one sample, sequenced in a study of T cell responses to AZD1222 COVID-19 vaccine. Sequencing was performed with immunoSEQ multiplex PCR; in TCRdb, only in-frame clones are kept and a portion is missing. Of some 71,000 clones listed, 80% to 90% were seen once; the top ten hold about 28%. This sample comprised peripheral blood, obtained 28 days after the second AZD1222 dose. These receptors originate from an adult who received the AZD1222 COVID-19 vaccine.

This clone appeared a few times. The chain couples TRBV30 to TRBJ1-1, with 7 nucleotides matching TRBD1. Trimming at V came to 5 bases and at J to 1 base, leaving 4 bases not matched to a gene. This CDR3 spans 13 amino acids. From germline, CDR1 is GTSNPN and CDR2 SVGIG (reference sequence). CDR3 region: CAWGPGGNTEAFF. The CDR3 region has the DNA TGTGCCTGGGGTCCAGGGGGGAACACTGAAGCTTTCTTT.

The genes are TRBV6-2 or TRBV6-3 and TRBJ1-2; D ambiguous. The CDR3 is made up of 13 amino acids. The germline V and J ends were trimmed by 6 bases and 3 bases, with 11 bases remaining between them. In germline, CDR1 is MNHEY, CDR2 SVGEGT. The CDR3 protein is CASSPDPDYGYTF. Written as DNA, the CDR3 is TGTGCCAGCAGCCCTGACCCCGACTATGGCTACACCTTC.